The TCR beta chain under discussion was sequenced for a study of Ad26.COV2.S vaccination and SARS-CoV-2 variants. Overall study: Intramuscularly, Ad26.COV2.S was given either once or twice, 56 days apart.

About this clone itself: Its antigen is unidentified. Additional DNA sequences in this sample encode the identical CDR3.

The sample's treatment: roughly 20 received Ad26.COV2.S at low or high dose, single or two shots; five or six received placebo; per-sample allocation not given. Day 63 after the first vaccine or placebo injection was the time point for sampling. An 18-55-year-old adult in Boston served as donor. The assay was immunoSEQ multiplex PCR, and TCRdb's table has in-frame clones only and misses some. The sample lists roughly 500,000 clones; around 90% were seen once. The CDR3 runs to 12 residues. Germline-derived CDR1 and CDR2 are KGHSH and LQKENI. Trimming shortened V by 2 bases and J by 4 bases, and 5 bases separated the two germline ends. Findings of the study overall: For non-spike TCRs, breadth in vaccine recipients resembled that in placebo recipients.

The genes are TRBV18 and TRBJ1-2; D is undetermined. This TCR came from a person between 18 and 60 years old who received the Ad26.COV2.S COVID-19 vaccine or a placebo. This specimen was peripheral blood, taken in a trial of Ad26.COV2.S vaccine versus placebo. This CDR3 reads CASSPGIYGYTF. The CDR3 nucleotides read TGTGCCAGCTCACCAGGGATCTATGGCTACACCTTC.